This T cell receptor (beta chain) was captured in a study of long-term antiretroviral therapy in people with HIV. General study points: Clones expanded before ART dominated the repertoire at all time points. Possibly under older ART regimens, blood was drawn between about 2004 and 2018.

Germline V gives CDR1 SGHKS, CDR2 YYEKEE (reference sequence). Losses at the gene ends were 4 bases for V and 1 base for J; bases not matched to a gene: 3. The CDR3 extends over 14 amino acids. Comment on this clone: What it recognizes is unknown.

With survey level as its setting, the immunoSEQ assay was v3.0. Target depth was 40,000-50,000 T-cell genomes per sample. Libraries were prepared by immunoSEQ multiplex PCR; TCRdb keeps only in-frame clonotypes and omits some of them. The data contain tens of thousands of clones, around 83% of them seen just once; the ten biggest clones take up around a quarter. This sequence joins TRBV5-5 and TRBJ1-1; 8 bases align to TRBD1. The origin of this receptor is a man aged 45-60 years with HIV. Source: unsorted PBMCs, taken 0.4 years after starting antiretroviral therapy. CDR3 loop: CASSTGTGNTEAFF. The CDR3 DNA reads TGTGCCAGCAGCACAGGGACAGGGAACACTGAAGCTTTCTTT. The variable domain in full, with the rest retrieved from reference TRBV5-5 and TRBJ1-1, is DAGVTQSPTHLIKTRGQQVTLRCSPISGHKSVSWYQQVLGQGPQFIFQYYEKEERGRGNFPDRFSARQFPNYSSELNVNALLLGDSALYLCASSTGTGNTEAFFGQGTRLTVV.